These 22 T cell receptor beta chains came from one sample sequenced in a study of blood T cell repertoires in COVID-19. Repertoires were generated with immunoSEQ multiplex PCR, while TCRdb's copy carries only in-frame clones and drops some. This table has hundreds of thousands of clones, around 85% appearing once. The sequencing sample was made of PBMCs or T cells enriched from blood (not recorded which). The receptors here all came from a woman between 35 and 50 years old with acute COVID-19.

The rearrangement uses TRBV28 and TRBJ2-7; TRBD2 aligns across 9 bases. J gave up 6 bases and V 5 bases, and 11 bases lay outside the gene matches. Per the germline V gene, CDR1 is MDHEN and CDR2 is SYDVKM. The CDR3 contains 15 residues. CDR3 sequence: CASSPPSSGRFEQYF. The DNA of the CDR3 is TGTGCCAGCAGTCCGCCGAGTAGCGGGAGATTCGAGCAGTACTTC.

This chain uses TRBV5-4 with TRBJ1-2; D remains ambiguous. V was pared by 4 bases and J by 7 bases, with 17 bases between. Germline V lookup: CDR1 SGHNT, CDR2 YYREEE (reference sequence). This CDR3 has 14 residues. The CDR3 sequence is CASSRLSTEAGYTF. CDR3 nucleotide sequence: TGTGCCAGCAGCCGTCTTTCGACCGAGGCTGGCTACACCTTC.

The CDR3 coding sequence is TGCGCCAGCAGCCAAGGGCCCGATACGCAGTATTTT. Amino acid sequence: CASSQGPDTQYF. This sequence joins TRBV4-3 and TRBJ2-3, with D hard to call. Germline V gene data show CDR1 as LGHNA and CDR2 as YSLEER. CDR3 length equals 12 residues. V was cut by 1 base and J by 6 bases, with 5 bases left in between.

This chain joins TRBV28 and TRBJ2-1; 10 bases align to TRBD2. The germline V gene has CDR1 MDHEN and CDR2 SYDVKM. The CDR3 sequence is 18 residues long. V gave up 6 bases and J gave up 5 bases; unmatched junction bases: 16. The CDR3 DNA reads TGTGCCAGCAGCGTACAGGGGATAACTAGCGGGACGAACAATGAGCAGTTCTTC. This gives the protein CASSVQGITSGTNNEQFF.

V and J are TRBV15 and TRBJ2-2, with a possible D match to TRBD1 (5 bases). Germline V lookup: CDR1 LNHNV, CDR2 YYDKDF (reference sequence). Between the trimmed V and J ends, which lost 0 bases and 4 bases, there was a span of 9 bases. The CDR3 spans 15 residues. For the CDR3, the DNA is TGTGCCACCAGCAGAGACGGCAGGGCCACCGGGGAGCTGTTTTTT. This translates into CATSRDGRATGELFF.

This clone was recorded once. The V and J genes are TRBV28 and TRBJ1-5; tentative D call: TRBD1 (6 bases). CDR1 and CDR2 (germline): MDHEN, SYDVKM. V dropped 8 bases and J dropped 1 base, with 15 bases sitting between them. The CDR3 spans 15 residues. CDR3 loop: CASLRDTLSNQPQHF. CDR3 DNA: TGTGCCAGCCTTCGGGACACCCTCAGCAATCAGCCCCAGCATTTT.

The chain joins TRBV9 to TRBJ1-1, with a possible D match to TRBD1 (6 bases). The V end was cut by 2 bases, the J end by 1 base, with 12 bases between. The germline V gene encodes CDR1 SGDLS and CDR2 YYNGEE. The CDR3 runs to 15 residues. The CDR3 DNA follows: TGTGCCAGCAGCGTCTCAGGGGTCGGGAACACTGAAGCTTTCTTT. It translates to CASSVSGVGNTEAFF.

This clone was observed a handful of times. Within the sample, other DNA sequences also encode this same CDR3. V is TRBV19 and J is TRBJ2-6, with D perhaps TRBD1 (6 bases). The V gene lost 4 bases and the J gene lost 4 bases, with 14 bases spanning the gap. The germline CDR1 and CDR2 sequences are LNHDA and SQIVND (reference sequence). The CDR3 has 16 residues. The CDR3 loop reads CASSTSQGSGANVLTF. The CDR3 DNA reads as TGTGCCAGTAGTACTTCCCAGGGGTCCGGGGCCAACGTCCTGACTTTC.

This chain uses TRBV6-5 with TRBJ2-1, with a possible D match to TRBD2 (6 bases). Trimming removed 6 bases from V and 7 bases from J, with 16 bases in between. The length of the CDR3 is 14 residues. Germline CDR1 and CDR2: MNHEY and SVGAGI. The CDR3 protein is CASRERALWNEQFF. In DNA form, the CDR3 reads TGTGCCAGCAGGGAGCGGGCGTTGTGGAATGAGCAGTTCTTC.

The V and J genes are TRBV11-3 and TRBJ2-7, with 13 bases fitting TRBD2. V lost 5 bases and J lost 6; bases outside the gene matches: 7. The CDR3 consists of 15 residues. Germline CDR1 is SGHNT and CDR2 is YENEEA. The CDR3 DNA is TGTGCCAGCAGCGCCCGACTAGCGGGAGGTAGCGAGCAGTACTTC. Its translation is CASSARLAGGSEQYF.

CDR3 DNA: TGTGCCACCGACAGGGGGCTAGGCACAGATACGCAGTATTTT. Encoded protein: CATDRGLGTDTQYF. V gene TRBV10-3 combines with J gene TRBJ2-3, with 10 positions matching TRBD1. This CDR3 comprises 14 residues. Looked up from germline, CDR1 is ENHRY and CDR2 is SYGVKD. Unmatched junction bases numbered 5, after V lost 10 bases and J lost 1 base.

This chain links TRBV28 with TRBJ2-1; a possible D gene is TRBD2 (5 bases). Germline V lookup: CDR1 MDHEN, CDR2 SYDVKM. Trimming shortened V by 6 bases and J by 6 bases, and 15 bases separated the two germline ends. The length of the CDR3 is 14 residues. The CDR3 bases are TGTGCCAGCAGCCCGAGGGTTTGGGGCAATGAGCAGTTCTTC. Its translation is CASSPRVWGNEQFF.

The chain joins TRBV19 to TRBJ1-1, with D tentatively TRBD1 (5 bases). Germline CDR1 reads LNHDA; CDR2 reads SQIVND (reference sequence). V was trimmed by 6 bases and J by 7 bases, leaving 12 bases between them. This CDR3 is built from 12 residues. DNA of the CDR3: TGTGCCAGTAGCTGGGCAGGGCGTGAAGCTTTCTTT. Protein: CASSWAGREAFF.

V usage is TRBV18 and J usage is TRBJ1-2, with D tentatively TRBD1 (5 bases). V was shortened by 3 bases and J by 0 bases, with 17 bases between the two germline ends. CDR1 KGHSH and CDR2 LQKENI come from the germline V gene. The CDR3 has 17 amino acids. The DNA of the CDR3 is TGTGCCAGCTCACCGATAGGCAGGGCCCCCGCTAACTATGGCTACACCTTC. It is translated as CASSPIGRAPANYGYTF.

The DNA of the CDR3 is TGTGCCAGCACCGGTGGGACAGGAGAACAGCCCCAGCATTTT. Translating it yields CASTGGTGEQPQHF. V and J are TRBV27 and TRBJ1-5, with TRBD1 identical over 8 bases. Germline-derived CDR1 and CDR2 are MNHEY and SMNVEV (reference sequence). The CDR3 totals 14 residues. V lost 7 bases and J lost 7; bases outside the gene matches: 9.

The CDR3 sequence is CASSLAAEGPQAFF. The DNA for the CDR3 is TGTGCCAGCAGCTTAGCGGCGGAGGGTCCCCAAGCTTTCTTT. The V and J genes are TRBV7-9 and TRBJ1-1; D is ambiguous. The CDR3 has 14 amino acids. Germline V gives CDR1 SEHNR, CDR2 FQNEAQ (reference sequence). V dropped 0 bases and J dropped 9 bases, with 14 bases sitting between them. Filled out from reference TRBV7-9 and TRBJ1-1, the complete variable domain reads DTGVSQNPRHKITKRGQNVTFRCDPISEHNRLYWYRQTLGQGPEFLTYFQNEAQLEKSRLLSDRFSAERPKGSFSTLEIQRTEQGDSAMYLCASSLAAEGPQAFFGQGTRLTVV.

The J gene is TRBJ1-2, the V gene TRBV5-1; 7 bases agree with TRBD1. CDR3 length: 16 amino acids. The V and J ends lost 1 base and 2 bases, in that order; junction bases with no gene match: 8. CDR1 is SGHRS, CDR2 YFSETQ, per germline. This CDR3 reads CASSLSQGVGNYGYTF. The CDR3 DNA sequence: TGCGCCAGCAGCTTGTCCCAGGGGGTGGGGAACTATGGCTACACCTTC.

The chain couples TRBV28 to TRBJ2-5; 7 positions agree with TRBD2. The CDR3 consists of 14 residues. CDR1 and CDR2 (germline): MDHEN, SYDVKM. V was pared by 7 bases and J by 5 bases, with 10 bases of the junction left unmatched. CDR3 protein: CASMGTTVGETQYF. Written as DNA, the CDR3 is TGTGCCAGCATGGGGACTACCGTCGGGGAGACCCAGTACTTC. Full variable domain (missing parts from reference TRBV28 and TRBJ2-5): DVKVTQSSRYLVKRTGEKVFLECVQDMDHENMFWYRQDPGLGLRLIYFSYDVKMKEKGDIPEGYSVSREKKERFSLILESASTNQTSMYLCASMGTTVGETQYFGPGTRLLVL.

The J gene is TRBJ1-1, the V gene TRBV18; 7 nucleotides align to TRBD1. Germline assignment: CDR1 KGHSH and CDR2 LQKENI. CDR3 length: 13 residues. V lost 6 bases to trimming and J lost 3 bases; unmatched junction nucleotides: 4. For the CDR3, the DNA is TGTGCCAGCTCGAATCAGGGGGACACTGAAGCTTTCTTT. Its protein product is CASSNQGDTEAFF.

The CDR3 loop reads CASSLATGTGRDYGYTF. DNA of the CDR3: TGTGCCAGCAGTTTAGCTACCGGGACAGGGAGGGACTATGGCTACACCTTC. V gene TRBV28 combines with J gene TRBJ1-2; TRBD1 aligns across 9 bases. The CDR3 length is 17 residues. Germline V gene sequence: CDR1 MDHEN, CDR2 SYDVKM. Losses at the gene ends were 2 bases for V and 3 bases for J; bases not matched to a gene: 10.

The CDR3 loop is CASSFYWDISGANVLTF. As DNA, the CDR3 is TGTGCCAGCAGTTTCTATTGGGACATCTCTGGGGCCAACGTCCTGACTTTC. The chain links TRBV28 to TRBJ2-6; D might be TRBD1 (6 bases). CDR3 length: 17 residues. Germline CDR1 and CDR2: MDHEN and SYDVKM. V lost 3 bases and J 0 bases, leaving 12 bases between the germline ends.

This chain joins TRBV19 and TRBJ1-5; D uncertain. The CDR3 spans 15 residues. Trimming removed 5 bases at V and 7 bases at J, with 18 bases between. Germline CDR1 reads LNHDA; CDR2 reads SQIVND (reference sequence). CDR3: CASSHKGGQLQPQHF. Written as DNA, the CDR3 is TGTGCCAGTAGTCACAAGGGAGGGCAACTCCAGCCCCAGCATTTT.